Listed below are T cell receptor beta chains from one sample, sequenced in a study of shared clonotypes between healthy human individuals. Sequencing was performed with immunoSEQ multiplex PCR; in TCRdb, only in-frame clones are kept and a portion is missing. Of fewer than 650,000 clones in the sample, roughly four fifths were seen once. Specimen: PBMCs. The receptors here all came from a woman between 40 and 55 years old in good health. Some clones in this sample may be carry-over from other donors' samples. The CDR3 runs from the conserved cysteine through the conserved F or W. A D gene is named only where the DNA matches it firmly. Not all rows give a size; the values are once, few, many and, for expanded clones, a class.

size,J,D,V,DNA,CDR3
.,TRBJ2-7,TRBD1,TRBV29-1,TGCAGCGTGACAGGGGTTCTTTTCTACGAGCAGTACTTC,CSVTGVLFYEQYF
.,TRBJ2-6,.,TRBV19,TGTGCCAGTACGGGACCGCTCCAAGCTGGGGCCAACGTCCTGACTTTC,CASTGPLQAGANVLTF
.,TRBJ2-2,.,TRBV30,TGTGCCTGGAGTATCTTAGTCTCCACCGGGGAGCTGTTTTTT,CAWSILVSTGELFF
.,TRBJ2-3,.,TRBV7-8,TGTGCCAGCAGCCCCACGGGGGGCCCAGATACGCAGTATTTT,CASSPTGGPDTQYF
.,TRBJ2-4,.,TRBV7-9,TGTGCCACCCGAAGGTCGGGGGAAAACATTCAGTACTTC,CATRRSGENIQYF
.,TRBJ2-3,TRBD1,TRBV4-1,TGCGCCAGCAGCCCCGACAGGGGCGTCCACACAGATACGCAGTATTTT,CASSPDRGVHTDTQYF
.,TRBJ1-2,.,TRBV28,TGTGCCAGCAGCCCGGGACCGTCTAACTATGGCTACACCTTC,CASSPGPSNYGYTF
once,TRBJ2-1,TRBD2,TRBV7-9,TGTGCCAGCAGCGTTAGCGGGATGATACTAGGGGGTGAGCAGTTCTTC,CASSVSGMILGGEQFF
few,TRBJ2-7,TRBD2,TRBV6-1,TGTGCCAGCAGTGAAGTGGCGGGAGATGAAGAGCAGTACTTC,CASSEVAGDEEQYF
.,TRBJ1-2,.,TRBV5-1,TGCGCCAGCAGCTTACCCGGGACGGACAACTATGGCTACACCTTC,CASSLPGTDNYGYTF
many,TRBJ1-1,.,TRBV6-1,TGTGCCAGCAGTCCCTGGAACCCCAGGGAACGCGAAGCTTTCTTT,CASSPWNPREREAFF
.,TRBJ2-3,TRBD2,TRBV19,TGTGCCAGTAAGGGATTAGCGGGAGAGGCAGATACGCAGTATTTT,CASKGLAGEADTQYF
once,TRBJ1-5,TRBD1,TRBV19,TGTGCCAGTAGGCCCGGGACAGGGGCTAAGGGGAGCAATCAGCCCCAGCATTTT,CASRPGTGAKGSNQPQHF
.,TRBJ2-1,TRBD2,TRBV6-6,TGTGCCAGCAGTTCTGGACTAGCGGGAGGGATGAAGCAGTTCTTC,CASSSGLAGGMKQFF
.,TRBJ2-5,.,TRBV7-3,TGTGCCAGCAGCTTAAGGGAACAGGAGACCCAGTACTTC,CASSLREQETQYF
few,TRBJ2-1,TRBD2,TRBV5-1,TGCGCCAGCGGGTCCCGACTAGCGGGCTCGAATGAGCAGTTCTTC,CASGSRLAGSNEQFF
.,TRBJ1-1,TRBD1,TRBV30,TGTGCCTGGAGCCCAAACCAACAGGGGATTAGTACTGAAGCTTTCTTT,CAWSPNQQGISTEAFF
.,TRBJ2-5,TRBD1,TRBV7-6,TGTGCCAGCAGCTTAGTAAGGGGGCCAGAGACCCAGTACTTC,CASSLVRGPETQYF
.,TRBJ2-7,.,TRBV11-3,TGTGCCAGCAGCTTTAGCGGACCCTACGAGCAGTACTTC,CASSFSGPYEQYF
.,TRBJ2-1,.,TRBV14,TGTGCCAGCAGCCAAGGGCAGGGTGGGTCCACCTACAATGAGCAGTTCTTC,CASSQGQGGSTYNEQFF
.,TRBJ2-4,TRBD1,TRBV9,TGTGCCAGCAGCGCGGGACAGTTAAACATTCAGTACTTC,CASSAGQLNIQYF
once,TRBJ1-2,.,TRBV30,TGTGCCTGGAGGCACTCCGGGGGTGGCTACACCTTC,CAWRHSGGGYTF
.,TRBJ2-7,TRBD1,TRBV5-1,TGCGCCAGCAGCCGGGACAGGGGGCGCGAGCAGTACTTC,CASSRDRGREQYF
.,TRBJ1-4,.,TRBV7-2,TGTGCCAGCAGCTTAAATTCCCCCCACCCCCCTGAAAAACTGTTTTTT,CASSLNSPHPPEKLFF
.,TRBJ2-5,.,TRBV4-3,TGCGCCAGCAGCCAGGGGGCCCACGGGGAGACCCAGTACTTC,CASSQGAHGETQYF
.,TRBJ2-7,TRBD2,TRBV7-2,TGTGCCAGCAGCTTGGGACTAGCGGGAGGGAGCTCCTACGAGCAGTACTTC,CASSLGLAGGSSYEQYF
.,TRBJ2-1,TRBD2,TRBV6-4,TGTGCCAGCAGTTCTAGCGGGAGTTCAAATGAGCAGTTCTTC,CASSSSGSSNEQFF
.,TRBJ2-7,.,TRBV10-3,TGTGCCAGTTCCCGGGAAATCTACGAGCAGTACTTC,CASSREIYEQYF
.,TRBJ1-2,TRBD1,TRBV28,TGTGCAGCCTCGACAGGGGACTATGGCTACACCTTC,CAASTGDYGYTF
.,TRBJ2-7,.,TRBV5-6,TGTGCCAGCAGCCGTGATTATCGTGGGGCCTACGAGCAGTACTTC,CASSRDYRGAYEQYF
.,TRBJ2-5,.,TRBV27,TGTGCCAGCAGTTTAAACAGACAAGAGACCCAGTACTTC,CASSLNRQETQYF
few,TRBJ2-2,.,TRBV10-3,TGTGCCATCCGGGACTCCGACGGGTTAGCCACCGGGGAGCTGTTTTTT,CAIRDSDGLATGELFF
.,TRBJ2-1,TRBD2,TRBV7-3,TGTGCCAGCAGCCCCCTGGCGGGGGATAACGGTGAGCAGTTCTTC,CASSPLAGDNGEQFF
few,TRBJ1-5,TRBD1,TRBV11-2,TGTGCCAGCAGCTGGGGGACAGATGGCAATCAGCCCCAGCATTTT,CASSWGTDGNQPQHF
.,TRBJ1-1,.,TRBV4-3,TGCGCCAGCAGCCCCGACCTCGGGAACACTGAAGCTTTCTTT,CASSPDLGNTEAFF
.,TRBJ2-2,TRBD2,TRBV7-7,TGTGCCAGCAGCTTAGTCCCTAGCGGGAGTTATTTTTCCGGGGAGCTGTTTTTT,CASSLVPSGSYFSGELFF
.,TRBJ1-2,.,TRBV18,TGTGCCAGCTCACCACTAGGCGCCGGCTATGGCTACACCTTC,CASSPLGAGYGYTF
.,TRBJ2-7,.,TRBV10-2,TGCGCCAGCAGTGAGTCGCGGTATTACGAGCAGTACTTC,CASSESRYYEQYF
few,TRBJ1-5,TRBD1,TRBV7-9,TGTGCCAGCAGCCTTGGGACAGACAATCAGCCCCAGCATTTT,CASSLGTDNQPQHF
.,TRBJ2-4,.,TRBV28,TGTGCCAGCAGACAGGGTTGGAACATTCAGTACTTC,CASRQGWNIQYF
.,TRBJ2-7,TRBD2,TRBV4-1,TGCGCCAGCAGCCAAGATCGAGCGGGAGGGTCCTACGAGCAGTACTTC,CASSQDRAGGSYEQYF
.,TRBJ2-3,.,TRBV6-6,TGTGCCAGCACCCCCAGGCCCCGAGGGTATACGCAGTATTTT,CASTPRPRGYTQYF
.,TRBJ1-1,.,TRBV28,TGTGCCAGCAGTTCCCAAGGACGGGTGAACACTGAAGCTTTCTTT,CASSSQGRVNTEAFF
.,TRBJ2-3,.,TRBV7-3,TGTGCCAGCAGCTCCCGCCCCGGGAGAAATACGCAGTATTTT,CASSSRPGRNTQYF
.,TRBJ2-3,TRBD1,TRBV11-2,TGTGCCAGCAGCTCGCTTGGGGACAGGAGCACAGATACGCAGTATTTT,CASSSLGDRSTDTQYF
.,TRBJ1-1,TRBD1,TRBV5-1,TGCGCCAGCAGGGGACAGCTAGACCAGAACACTGAAGCTTTCTTT,CASRGQLDQNTEAFF
few,TRBJ2-5,.,TRBV5-4,TGTGCCAGCAGCTTGGATCCAGCGGGTAGAGAGACCCAGTACTTC,CASSLDPAGRETQYF
.,TRBJ2-3,TRBD2,TRBV7-2,TGTGCCAGCAGCCCGGTGGGACTAGCGGGCTTAGTGGGCGCGCAGTATTTT,CASSPVGLAGLVGAQYF